What follows are 21 T cell receptor beta chains derived from one specimen sequenced in a study of cytomegalovirus exposure and HLA in healthy donors. Vbeta (60) and Jbeta (13) primers were used in the PCR. Some clones are missing from TCRdb's copy, which holds only in-frame ones; the method was immunoSEQ multiplex PCR. This sample yields around 97,000 clones, of which 73% are seen a single time; 3% to 4% belongs to the top ten. Sequenced sample: PBMCs. The receptors were gathered from a man aged 35 to 55 in good health and CMV-seronegative.

The chain is built from TRBV19 and TRBJ1-1, with TRBD1 as a possible D gene (6 bases). Germline V CDR1 and CDR2: LNHDA, SQIVND (reference sequence). Trimming pared 5 bases from V and 3 bases from J, leaving 19 bases between. This CDR3 spans 16 amino acids. The CDR3, as DNA: TGTGCCAGTAGTGAAGCCCCCCCACAGGGTTACACTGAAGCTTTCTTT. Translated: CASSEAPPQGYTEAFF.

The J gene is TRBJ1-2, the V gene TRBV19, with TRBD1 matching 7 bases. The V segment lost 5 bases and the J segment 8 bases; nucleotides outside the gene matches: 5. This CDR3 is built from 12 residues. Germline V gene sequence: CDR1 LNHDA, CDR2 SQIVND (reference sequence). For the CDR3, the DNA is TGTGCCAGTAGTCTAACAGGGGTCGGCTACACCTTC. Translation: CASSLTGVGYTF.

The chain joins TRBV10-3 to TRBJ1-1; D remains unclear. Trimming removed 7 bases at V and 3 bases at J, with 15 bases between. There are 14 residues in the CDR3. The V gene's germline CDR1 is ENHRY and CDR2 SYGVKD. CDR3 DNA sequence: TGTGCCATCAAGGATAATCGGGGTGACACTGAAGCTTTCTTT. It specifies CAIKDNRGDTEAFF.

The chain has TRBV13 and TRBJ1-3; TRBD1 is a possible D gene (5 bases). The germline gives CDR1 PRHDT, CDR2 FYEKMQ (reference sequence). V was shortened by 9 bases and J by 8 bases, with 14 bases between the two germline ends. The length of the CDR3 is 12 residues. Written as DNA, the CDR3 is TGTGCCAGTACGGGGGATGGCTACACCATATATTTT. As protein: CASTGDGYTIYF. Looking up the rest from reference TRBV13 and TRBJ1-3 gives the full variable domain: AAGVIQSPRHLIKEKRETATLKCYPIPRHDTVYWYQQGPGQDPQFLISFYEKMQSDKGSIPDRFSAQQFSDYHSELNMSSLELGDSALYFCASTGDGYTIYFGEGSWLTVV.

There are many counts of this clone. The V call is TRBV5-5, the J call TRBJ1-5; maybe TRBD1 (5 bases). Trimming removed 1 base from V and 2 bases from J, with 10 bases in between. Germline V lookup: CDR1 SGHKS, CDR2 YYEKEE (reference sequence). CDR3 size: 15 residues. CDR3 protein: CASSLWGEGNQPQHF. The CDR3 DNA sequence: TGTGCCAGCAGCTTGTGGGGGGAGGGCAATCAGCCCCAGCATTTT.

This chain uses TRBV5-1 with TRBJ2-7, with 7 bases matching TRBD2. Germline CDR1 SGHRS, CDR2 YFSETQ. This CDR3 has 13 amino acids. J lost 7 bases, V lost 4 bases, and 8 bases had no gene match. The chain's CDR3 is CASSPGGSWEQYF. Here the CDR3 DNA reads TGCGCCAGCAGCCCCGGGGGGTCTTGGGAGCAGTACTTC.

The V and J genes are TRBV6-1 and TRBJ1-6; TRBD1 might be the D (5 bases). V was trimmed by 0 bases and J by 4 bases, leaving 16 bases between them. In germline, CDR1 is MNHNS, CDR2 SASEGT. The CDR3 totals 18 residues. CDR3 bases: TGTGCCAGCAGTGAAGCTCGAGGAGGGACGGATTATAATTCACCCCTCCACTTT. It specifies CASSEARGGTDYNSPLHF.

This chain joins TRBV10-3 and TRBJ1-1, with 8 positions matching TRBD1. This CDR3 has 13 residues. The germline V gene encodes CDR1 ENHRY and CDR2 SYGVKD. V was pared by 9 bases and J by 4 bases, with 7 bases of the junction left unmatched. CDR3 nucleotides: TGTGCCATACTACAGGGGGAGGGCACTGAAGCTTTCTTT. It translates to CAILQGEGTEAFF.

The chain uses TRBV10-3 and TRBJ1-3, with D uncertain. CDR3 length equals 17 residues. V dropped 4 bases and J dropped 0 bases, with 16 bases sitting between them. Germline loops: CDR1 ENHRY, CDR2 SYGVKD. In DNA, the CDR3 is TGTGCCATCAGTGCGATATACGGACTGGACTCTGGAAACACCATATATTTT. Translated, it gives CAISAIYGLDSGNTIYF.

The J gene is TRBJ2-2, the V gene TRBV19; D not certain. Germline-derived CDR1 and CDR2 are LNHDA and SQIVND (reference sequence). The CDR3 sequence is 13 residues long. The V end lost 2 bases, the J end lost 6 bases, and 7 bases lay between the germline ends. The CDR3 here is CASSIYAAGELFF. CDR3 DNA sequence: TGTGCCAGTAGTATATATGCAGCCGGGGAGCTGTTTTTT.

V gene TRBV5-1 combines with J gene TRBJ2-3, with a possible D match to TRBD2 (6 bases). The ends were cut back, 2 bases at V and 8 bases at J, with 15 bases in the middle. The V gene's germline CDR1 is SGHRS and CDR2 YFSETQ. This CDR3 has 14 amino acids. The chain's CDR3 is CASSFDGGLGTQYF. The CDR3 DNA follows: TGCGCCAGCAGCTTTGACGGGGGTCTTGGTACGCAGTATTTT.

The chain recombines TRBV5-6 with TRBJ2-7; TRBD1 might be the D (5 bases). Trimming removed 0 bases at V and 2 bases at J, with 12 bases between. Germline assignment: CDR1 SGHDT and CDR2 YYEEEE. This CDR3 comprises 15 residues. The CDR3 sequence: CASSLGVGVAYEQYF. The CDR3 DNA is TGTGCCAGCAGCTTGGGAGTAGGGGTGGCCTACGAGCAGTACTTC. Complete variable domain (other parts from reference TRBV5-6 and TRBJ2-7): DAGVTQSPTHLIKTRGQQVTLRCSPKSGHDTVSWYQQALGQGPQFIFQYYEEEERQRGNFPDRFSGHQFPNYSSELNVNALLLGDSALYLCASSLGVGVAYEQYFGPGTRLTVT.

The chain employs TRBV15 and TRBJ1-1; TRBD1 might be the D (6 bases). CDR1 is LNHNV, CDR2 YYDKDF, per germline (reference sequence). The CDR3 is made up of 15 amino acids. Between the trimmed V and J ends, which lost 5 bases and 5 bases, there was a span of 18 bases. The chain's CDR3 is CATSERGQQITEAFF. CDR3 nucleotide sequence: TGTGCCACCAGCGAACGTGGACAGCAAATTACTGAAGCTTTCTTT.

About this clone: This sample also contains other DNA sequences that code for the same CDR3. This sequence joins TRBV29-1 and TRBJ2-3; D perhaps matches TRBD1 (6 bases). Germline V lookup: CDR1 SQVTM, CDR2 ANQGSEA. Trimming left V 5 bases short and J 2 bases short, with 11 bases between. CDR3 length equals 13 residues. The CDR3, as DNA: TGCAGCGTTTTGACAGGCAACACAGATACGCAGTATTTT. It translates to CSVLTGNTDTQYF.

This clone has more than one count but fewer than ten. The chain combines TRBV6-6 with TRBJ2-2; tentative D call: TRBD1 (5 bases). The V end was cut by 7 bases, the J end by 3 bases, with 9 bases between. The CDR3 sequence is 13 residues long. Germline CDR1 MNHNY, CDR2 SVGAGI (reference sequence). The CDR3 spells CASILQDTGELFF. The CDR3 DNA follows: TGTGCCAGCATTCTACAGGACACCGGGGAGCTGTTTTTT.

V and J are TRBV5-1 and TRBJ2-5, with D possibly TRBD2 on 5 matching bases. CDR3 size: 16 residues. Germline CDR1 reads SGHRS; CDR2 reads YFSETQ. V lost 2 bases, J lost 0 bases, and 14 bases lay in between. CDR3 sequence: CASSLTVRADQETQYF. CDR3 nucleotide sequence: TGCGCCAGCAGCTTAACCGTGAGGGCGGACCAAGAGACCCAGTACTTC.

This clone was recorded only once. Other nucleotide sequences from this sample produce the same CDR3. The chain couples TRBV15 to TRBJ2-7; TRBD1 is a possible D gene (6 bases). V was cut by 0 bases and J by 4 bases, with 13 bases left in between. CDR1 and CDR2 (germline): LNHNV, YYDKDF (reference sequence). The CDR3 has 15 residues. The CDR3 DNA sequence: TGTGCCACCAGCAGAGAGGGTCAGGGGATATACGAGCAGTACTTC. Its translation: CATSREGQGIYEQYF.

This sequence joins TRBV7-2 and TRBJ2-7; 7 bases align to TRBD1. The V gene end was trimmed by 3 bases and the J gene end by 0 bases; junction bases not matched to a gene: 2. The CDR3 has 14 residues. Germline V gives CDR1 SGHTA, CDR2 FQGNSA. CDR3 region: CASSLTGSSYEQYF. Here the CDR3 DNA reads TGTGCCAGCAGCTTGACAGGGAGCTCCTACGAGCAGTACTTC.

The chain links TRBV19 to TRBJ2-1; 10 nucleotides match TRBD2. The CDR3 spans 16 residues. Germline V gene data show CDR1 as LNHDA and CDR2 as SQIVND (reference sequence). The junction had 6 bases not matched to a gene; V was cut back by 3 bases and J by 4 bases. The chain's CDR3 is CASSIRASGGYNEQFF. The CDR3 DNA reads TGTGCCAGTAGTATTCGAGCTAGCGGGGGATACAATGAGCAGTTCTTC.

The rearrangement uses TRBV15 and TRBJ2-5; 9 bases are a match to TRBD1. Germline CDR1 reads LNHNV; CDR2 reads YYDKDF (reference sequence). J lost 1 base, V lost 4 bases, and 4 bases had no gene match. This CDR3 contains 15 residues. The CDR3 DNA is TGTGCCACCAGCATTGGGACAGGGCGCCAAGAGACCCAGTACTTC. Its protein is CATSIGTGRQETQYF.

The chain employs TRBV10-3 and TRBJ1-2, with D possibly matching TRBD1 (6 bases). CDR3 length: 13 amino acids. Trimming took 8 bases from V and 5 from J, leaving 15 bases between them. CDR1 is ENHRY, CDR2 SYGVKD, per germline. CDR3 bases: TGTGCCATCGGACCGGAACAGGGATATGGCTACACCTTC. Amino acid sequence: CAIGPEQGYGYTF.